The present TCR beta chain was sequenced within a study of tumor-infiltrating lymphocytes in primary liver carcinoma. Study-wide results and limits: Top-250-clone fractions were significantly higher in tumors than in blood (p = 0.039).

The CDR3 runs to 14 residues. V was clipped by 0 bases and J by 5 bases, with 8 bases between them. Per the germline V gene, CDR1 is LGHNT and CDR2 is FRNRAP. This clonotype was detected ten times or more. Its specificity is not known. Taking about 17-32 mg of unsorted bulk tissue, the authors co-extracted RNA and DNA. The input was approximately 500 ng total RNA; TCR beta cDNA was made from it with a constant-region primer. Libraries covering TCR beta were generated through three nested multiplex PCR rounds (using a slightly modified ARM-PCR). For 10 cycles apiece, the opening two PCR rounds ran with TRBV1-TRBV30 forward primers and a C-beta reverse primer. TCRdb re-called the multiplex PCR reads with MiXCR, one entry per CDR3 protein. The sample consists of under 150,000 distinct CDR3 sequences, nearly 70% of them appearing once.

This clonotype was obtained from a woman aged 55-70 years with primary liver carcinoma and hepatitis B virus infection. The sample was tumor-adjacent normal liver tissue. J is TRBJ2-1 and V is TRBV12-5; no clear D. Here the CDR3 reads CASGLVDTDNEQFF. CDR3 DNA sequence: TGTGCTAGTGGTTTGGTCGACACCGACAATGAGCAGTTCTTC.